The source of this T cell receptor (beta chain) is a study of identical twins. Study-wide findings and caveats: In zero-insertion analyses, partial confounding could arise from invariant MAIT and iNKT cells. Beta out-of-frame sequences displayed a weaker excess of sharing between twins.

Looked up from germline, CDR1 is MNHEY and CDR2 is SVGEGT. The V gene end was trimmed by 2 bases and the J gene end by 6 bases; junction bases not matched to a gene: 6. CDR3 size: 16 residues. Healthy Caucasians alone served as donors. MiXCR, run by TCRdb on the 5' RACE reads, gives a single entry per CDR3 protein. The repertoire holds 690,000 or so distinct CDR3 sequences, with about 9.4% as singletons. A word on this clonotype: Its antigen remains unknown.

The sample was also linked to a second study, of yellow fever vaccine responses in identical twins.

Sequencing input: PBMCs. The V call is TRBV6-2 or TRBV6-3, the J call TRBJ2-2; TRBD2 agrees at 10 bases. This clonotype was obtained from a woman aged 18-35 years in good health. This CDR3 is CASSYLLAGESGELFF. The CDR3 DNA sequence: TGTGCCAGCAGTTACCTCCTAGCGGGAGAGTCCGGGGAGCTGTTTTTT.